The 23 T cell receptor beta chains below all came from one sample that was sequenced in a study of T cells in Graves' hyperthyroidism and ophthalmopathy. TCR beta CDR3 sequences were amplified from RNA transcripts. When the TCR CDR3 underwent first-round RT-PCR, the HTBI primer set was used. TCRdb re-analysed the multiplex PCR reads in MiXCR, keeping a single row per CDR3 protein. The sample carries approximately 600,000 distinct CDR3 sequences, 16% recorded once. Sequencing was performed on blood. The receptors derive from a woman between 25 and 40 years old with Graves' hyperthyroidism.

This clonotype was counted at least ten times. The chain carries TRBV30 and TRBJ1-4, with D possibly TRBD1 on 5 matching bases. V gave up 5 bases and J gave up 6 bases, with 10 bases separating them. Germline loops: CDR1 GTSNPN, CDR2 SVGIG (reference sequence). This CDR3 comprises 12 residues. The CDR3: CAWSTGDEKLFF. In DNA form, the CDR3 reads TGTGCCTGGTCTACAGGAGATGAAAAACTGTTTTTT.

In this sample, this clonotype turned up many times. As DNA, the CDR3 is TGTGCCAGCAGTGCCCCCTCCAGGGGCCTATTCACTGAAGCTTTCTTT. As protein: CASSAPSRGLFTEAFF. The chain couples TRBV28 to TRBJ1-1; a possible D gene is TRBD1 (6 bases). Germline assignment: CDR1 MDHEN and CDR2 SYDVKM. The V end was cut by 5 bases, the J end by 4 bases, with 20 bases between. The CDR3 extends over 16 amino acids.

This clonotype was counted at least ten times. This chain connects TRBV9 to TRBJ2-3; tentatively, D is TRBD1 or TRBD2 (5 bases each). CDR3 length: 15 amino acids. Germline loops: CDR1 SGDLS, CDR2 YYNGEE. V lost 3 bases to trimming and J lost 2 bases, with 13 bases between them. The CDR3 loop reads CASSAAGTNTDTQYF. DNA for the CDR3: TGTGCCAGCAGCGCAGCCGGGACCAACACAGATACGCAGTATTTT.

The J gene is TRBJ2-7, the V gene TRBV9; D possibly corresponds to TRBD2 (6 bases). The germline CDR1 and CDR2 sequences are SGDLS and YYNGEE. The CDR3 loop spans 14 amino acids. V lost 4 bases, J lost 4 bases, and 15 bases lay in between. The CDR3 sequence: CASSFEREAYEQYF. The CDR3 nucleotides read TGTGCCAGCAGCTTCGAGAGGGAGGCATACGAGCAGTACTTC.

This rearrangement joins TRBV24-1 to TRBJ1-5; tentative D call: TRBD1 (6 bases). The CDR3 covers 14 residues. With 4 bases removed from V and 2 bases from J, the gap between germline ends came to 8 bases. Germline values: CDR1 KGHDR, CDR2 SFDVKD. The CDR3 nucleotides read TGTGCCACCAGTGACGCAGGGGGCAATCAGCCCCAGCATTTT. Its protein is CATSDAGGNQPQHF.

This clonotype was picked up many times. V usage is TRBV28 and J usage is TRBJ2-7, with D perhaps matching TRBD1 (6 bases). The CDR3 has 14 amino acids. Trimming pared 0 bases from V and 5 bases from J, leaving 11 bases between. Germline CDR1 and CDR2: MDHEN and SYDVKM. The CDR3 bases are TGTGCCAGCAGTTTATGGCGCAGGGGCGACGAGCAGTACTTC. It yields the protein CASSLWRRGDEQYF.

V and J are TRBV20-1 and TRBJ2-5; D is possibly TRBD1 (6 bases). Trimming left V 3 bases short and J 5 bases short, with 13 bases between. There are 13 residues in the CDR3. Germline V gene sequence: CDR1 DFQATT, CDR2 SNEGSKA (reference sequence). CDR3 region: CSASLTGRETQYF. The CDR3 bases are TGCAGTGCTAGCCTGACAGGTCGGGAGACCCAGTACTTC.

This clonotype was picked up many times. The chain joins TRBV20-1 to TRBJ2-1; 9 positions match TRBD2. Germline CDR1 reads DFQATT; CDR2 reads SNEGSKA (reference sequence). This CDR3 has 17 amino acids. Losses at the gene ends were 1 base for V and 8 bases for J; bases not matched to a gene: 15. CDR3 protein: CSARARQVAGALYEQFF. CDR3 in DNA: TGCAGTGCTAGAGCAAGACAGGTAGCGGGAGCTTTGTATGAGCAGTTCTTC.

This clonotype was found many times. In DNA, the CDR3 is TGCAGTGCTAGTACGGTCTCCTACGAGCAGTACTTC. It yields the protein CSASTVSYEQYF. V usage is TRBV20-1 and J usage is TRBJ2-7; D is unresolved. Germline CDR1 DFQATT, CDR2 SNEGSKA (reference sequence). Between the trimmed V and J ends, which lost 3 bases and 0 bases, there was a span of 6 bases. The length of the CDR3 is 12 residues.

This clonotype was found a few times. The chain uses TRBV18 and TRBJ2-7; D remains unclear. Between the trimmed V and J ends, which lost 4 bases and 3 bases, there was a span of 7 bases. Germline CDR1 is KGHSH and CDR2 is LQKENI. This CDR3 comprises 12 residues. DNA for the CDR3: TGTGCCAGCTCACAAGCAGACTACGAGCAGTACTTC. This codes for CASSQADYEQYF.

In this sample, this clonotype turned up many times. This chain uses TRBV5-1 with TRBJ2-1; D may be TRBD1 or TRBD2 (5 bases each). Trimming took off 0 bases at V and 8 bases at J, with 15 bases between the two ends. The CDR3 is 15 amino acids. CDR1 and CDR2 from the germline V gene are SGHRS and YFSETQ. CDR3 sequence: CASSLVRGLGDEQFF. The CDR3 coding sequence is TGCGCCAGCAGCTTGGTTAGGGGATTGGGGGATGAGCAGTTCTTC.

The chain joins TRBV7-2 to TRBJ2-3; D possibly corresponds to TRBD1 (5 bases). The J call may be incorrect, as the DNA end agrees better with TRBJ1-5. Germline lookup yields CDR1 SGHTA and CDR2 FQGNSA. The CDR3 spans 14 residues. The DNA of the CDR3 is TGTGCCAGCAGCCCTGGGCAGGGCACAGATACGCAGCATTTT. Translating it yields CASSPGQGTDTQHF.

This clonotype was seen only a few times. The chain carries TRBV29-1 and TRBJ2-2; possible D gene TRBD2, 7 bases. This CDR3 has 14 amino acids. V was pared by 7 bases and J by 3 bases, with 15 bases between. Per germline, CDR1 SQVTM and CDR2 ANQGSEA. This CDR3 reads CSGGGGADTGELFF. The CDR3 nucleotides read TGCAGCGGGGGGGGGGGCGCGGACACCGGGGAGCTGTTTTTT.

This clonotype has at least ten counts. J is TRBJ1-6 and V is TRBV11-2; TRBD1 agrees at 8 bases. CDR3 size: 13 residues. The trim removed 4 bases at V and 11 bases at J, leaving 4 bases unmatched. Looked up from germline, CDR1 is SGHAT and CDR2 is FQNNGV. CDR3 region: CASSSGTGAPLHF. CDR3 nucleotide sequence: TGTGCCAGCAGCTCGGGGACAGGTGCACCCCTCCACTTT.

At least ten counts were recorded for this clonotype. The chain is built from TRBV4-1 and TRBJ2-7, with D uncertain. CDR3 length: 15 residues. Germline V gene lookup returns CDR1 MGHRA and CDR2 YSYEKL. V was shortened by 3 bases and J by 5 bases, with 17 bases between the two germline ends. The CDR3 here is CASSHPLEQGNEQYF. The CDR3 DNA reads TGCGCCAGCAGCCACCCCCTCGAGCAAGGGAACGAGCAGTACTTC.

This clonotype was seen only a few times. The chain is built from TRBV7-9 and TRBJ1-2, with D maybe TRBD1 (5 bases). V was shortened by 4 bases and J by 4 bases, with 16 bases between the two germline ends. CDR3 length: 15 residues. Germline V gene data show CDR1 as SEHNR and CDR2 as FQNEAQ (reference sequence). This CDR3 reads CASSSGTAGGYGYTF. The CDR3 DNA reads TGTGCCAGCAGCTCAGGGACCGCAGGAGGCTATGGCTACACCTTC.

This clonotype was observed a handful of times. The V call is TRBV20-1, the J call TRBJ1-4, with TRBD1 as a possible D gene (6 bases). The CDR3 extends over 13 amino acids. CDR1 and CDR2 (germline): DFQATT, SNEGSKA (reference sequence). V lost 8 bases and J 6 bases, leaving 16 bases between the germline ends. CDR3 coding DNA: TGCAGTCATAGGTGCCGGACAGATGAAAAACTGTTTTTT. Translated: CSHRCRTDEKLFF.

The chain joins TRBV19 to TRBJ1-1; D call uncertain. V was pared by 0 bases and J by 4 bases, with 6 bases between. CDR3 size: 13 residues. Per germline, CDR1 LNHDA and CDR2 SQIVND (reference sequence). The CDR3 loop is CASSIEDPTEAFF. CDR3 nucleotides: TGTGCCAGTAGTATAGAGGATCCCACTGAAGCTTTCTTT.

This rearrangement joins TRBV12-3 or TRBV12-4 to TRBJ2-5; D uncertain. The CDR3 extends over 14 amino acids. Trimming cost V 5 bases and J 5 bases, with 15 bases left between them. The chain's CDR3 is CASSARAGGETQYF. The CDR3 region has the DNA TGTGCCAGCAGTGCCCGGGCAGGTGGGGAGACCCAGTACTTC.

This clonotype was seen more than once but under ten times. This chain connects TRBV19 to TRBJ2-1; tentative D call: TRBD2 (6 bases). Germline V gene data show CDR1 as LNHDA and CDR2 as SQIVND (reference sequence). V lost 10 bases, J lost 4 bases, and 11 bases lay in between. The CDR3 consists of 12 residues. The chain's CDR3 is CATGEAYNEQFF. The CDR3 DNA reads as TGTGCCACCGGGGAGGCTTACAATGAGCAGTTCTTC.

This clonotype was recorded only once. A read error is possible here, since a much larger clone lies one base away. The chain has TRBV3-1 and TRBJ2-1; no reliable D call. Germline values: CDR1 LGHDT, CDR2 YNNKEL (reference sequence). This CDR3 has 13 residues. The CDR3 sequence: CAGSQSLPNEQFF. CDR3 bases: TGTGCCGGCAGCCAATCCCTCCCCAATGAGCAGTTCTTC.

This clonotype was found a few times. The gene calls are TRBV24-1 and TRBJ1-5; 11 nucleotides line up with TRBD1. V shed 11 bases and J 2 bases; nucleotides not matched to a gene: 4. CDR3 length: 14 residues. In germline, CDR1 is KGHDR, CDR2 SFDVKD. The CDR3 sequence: CASAGQGGNQPQHF. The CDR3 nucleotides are TGTGCCAGTGCGGGACAGGGGGGCAATCAGCCCCAGCATTTT.

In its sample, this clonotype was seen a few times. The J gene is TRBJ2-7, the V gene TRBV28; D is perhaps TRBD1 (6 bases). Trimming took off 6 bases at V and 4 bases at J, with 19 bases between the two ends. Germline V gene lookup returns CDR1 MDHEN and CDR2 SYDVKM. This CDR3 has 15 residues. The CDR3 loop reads CASRPPGHLVYEQYF. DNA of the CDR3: TGTGCCAGCAGGCCCCCGGGACATTTAGTTTACGAGCAGTACTTC.